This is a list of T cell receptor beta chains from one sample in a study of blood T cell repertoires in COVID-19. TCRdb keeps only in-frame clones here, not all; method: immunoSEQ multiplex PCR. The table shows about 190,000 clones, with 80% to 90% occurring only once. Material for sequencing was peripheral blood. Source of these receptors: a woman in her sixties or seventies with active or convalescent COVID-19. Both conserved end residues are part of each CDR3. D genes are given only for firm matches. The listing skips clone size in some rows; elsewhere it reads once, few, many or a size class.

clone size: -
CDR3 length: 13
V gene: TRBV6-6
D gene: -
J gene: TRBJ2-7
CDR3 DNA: TGTGCCAGCAGCCCGGACAGCTCCTACGAGCAGTACTTC
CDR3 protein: CASSPDSSYEQYF

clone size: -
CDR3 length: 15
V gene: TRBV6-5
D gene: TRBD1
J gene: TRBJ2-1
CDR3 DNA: TGTGCCAGCAGTCCCCGGGACAGATCCTACAATGAGCAGTTCTTC
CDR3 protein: CASSPRDRSYNEQFF

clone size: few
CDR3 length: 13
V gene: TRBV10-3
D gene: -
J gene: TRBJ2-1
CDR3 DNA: TGTGCCATCAGTGAGTTGCCGAGCAATGAGCAGTTCTTC
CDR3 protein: CAISELPSNEQFF

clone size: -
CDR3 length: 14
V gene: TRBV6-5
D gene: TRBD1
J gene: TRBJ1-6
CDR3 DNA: TGTGCCAGCAGGTGGACAGGGGACCCATCACCCCTCCACTTT
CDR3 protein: CASRWTGDPSPLHF

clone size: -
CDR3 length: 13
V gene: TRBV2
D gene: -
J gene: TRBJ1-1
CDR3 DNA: TGTGCCAGCAGTGGACAGATGTCCACTGAAGCTTTCTTT
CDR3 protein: CASSGQMSTEAFF

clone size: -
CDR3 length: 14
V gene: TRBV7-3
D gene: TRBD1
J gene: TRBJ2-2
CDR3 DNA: TGTGCCAGCAGCTATGACCGGACAGGGGGCGAGCTGTTTTTT
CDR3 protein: CASSYDRTGGELFF

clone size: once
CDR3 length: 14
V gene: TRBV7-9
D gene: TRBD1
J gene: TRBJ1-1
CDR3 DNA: TGTGCCAGCAGCTCCGGGACAGGGCTTACTGAAGCTTTCTTT
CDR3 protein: CASSSGTGLTEAFF

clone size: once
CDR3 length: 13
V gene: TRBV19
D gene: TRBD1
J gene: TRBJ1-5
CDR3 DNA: TGTGCCAGTAGAGGACAGGGTGGACAGCCCCAGCATTTT
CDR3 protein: CASRGQGGQPQHF

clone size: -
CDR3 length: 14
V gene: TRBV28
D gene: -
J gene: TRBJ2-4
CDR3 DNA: TGTGCCAGCAGTCCAGGGAGGGCCAAAAACATTCAGTACTTC
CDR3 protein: CASSPGRAKNIQYF

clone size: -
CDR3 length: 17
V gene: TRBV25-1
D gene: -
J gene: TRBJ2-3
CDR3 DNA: TGTGCCAGCAGTGAGTCAAGGGGCGGGGTCCTCACAGATACGCAGTATTTT
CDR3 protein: CASSESRGGVLTDTQYF

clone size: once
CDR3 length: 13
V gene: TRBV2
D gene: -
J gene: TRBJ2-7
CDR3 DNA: TGTGCCATCAAACCTACAGGGAGGGTCGAGCAGTACTTC
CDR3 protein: CAIKPTGRVEQYF

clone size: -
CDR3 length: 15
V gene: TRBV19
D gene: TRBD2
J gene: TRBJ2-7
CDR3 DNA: TGTGCCAGTAGTATGGGTAGCGGGAGAACCTACGAGCAGTACTTC
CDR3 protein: CASSMGSGRTYEQYF

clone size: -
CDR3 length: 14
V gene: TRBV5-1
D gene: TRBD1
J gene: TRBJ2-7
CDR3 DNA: TGCGCCAGCAGCCCGGGACAGGGATCCTACGAGCAGTACTTC
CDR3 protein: CASSPGQGSYEQYF

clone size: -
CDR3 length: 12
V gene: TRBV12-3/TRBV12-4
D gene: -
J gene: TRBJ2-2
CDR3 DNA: TGTGCCAGCAGACCCGAACACCGGGAGCTGTTTTTT
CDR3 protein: CASRPEHRELFF